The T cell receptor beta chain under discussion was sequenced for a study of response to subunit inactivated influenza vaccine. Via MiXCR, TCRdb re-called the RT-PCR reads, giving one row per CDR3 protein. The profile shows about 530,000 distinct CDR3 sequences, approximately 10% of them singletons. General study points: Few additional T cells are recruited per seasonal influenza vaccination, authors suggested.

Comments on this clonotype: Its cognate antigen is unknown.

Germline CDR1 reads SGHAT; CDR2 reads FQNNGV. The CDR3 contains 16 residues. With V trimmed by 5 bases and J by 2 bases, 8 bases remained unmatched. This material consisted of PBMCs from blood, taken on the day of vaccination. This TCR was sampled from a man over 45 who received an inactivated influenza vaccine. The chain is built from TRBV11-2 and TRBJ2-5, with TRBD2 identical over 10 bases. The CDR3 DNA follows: TGTGCCAGCAGCCTAAGCGGGGGGGCTCGACAAGAGACCCAGTACTTC. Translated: CASSLSGGARQETQYF.